Each of the 5 T cell receptor beta chains below was sequenced from the same sample in a study of technical replicates of blood from a few donors. Generated by immunoSEQ multiplex PCR, the TCRdb table keeps only in-frame clones and is missing some. This table holds about 71,000 clones, approximately 88% found once. Sequenced input: PBMCs. Receptor source: a human donor in good health. Some clones in this sample may be carry-over from other donors' samples.

This clone came up a few times. The V call is TRBV2, the J call TRBJ1-2; D possibly corresponds to TRBD1 (6 bases). This CDR3 is built from 15 residues. Per the germline V gene, CDR1 is SNHLY and CDR2 is FYNNEI. V was shortened by 5 bases and J by 4 bases, with 17 bases between the two germline ends. This CDR3 is CASSWEGQVSYGYTF. The CDR3 region has the DNA TGTGCCAGCAGTTGGGAGGGACAAGTTTCCTATGGCTACACCTTC.

The CDR3, as DNA: TGTGCCATCAGGCCAGGGGTCGAGGAAAAACTGTTTTTT. Encoded protein: CAIRPGVEEKLFF. The chain couples TRBV10-3 to TRBJ1-4; D is possibly TRBD1 (6 bases). Germline V gene data show CDR1 as ENHRY and CDR2 as SYGVKD. CDR3 length: 13 residues. V lost 6 bases to trimming and J lost 8 bases, with 13 bases between them.

The chain carries TRBV10-3 and TRBJ2-6; D remains unclear. Trimming removed 2 bases at V and 2 bases at J, with 7 bases between. The CDR3 loop spans 15 amino acids. The germline V gene encodes CDR1 ENHRY and CDR2 SYGVKD. The CDR3 DNA follows: TGTGCCATCAGTGAGAGAAGCACTGGGGCCAACGTCCTGACTTTC. As protein: CAISERSTGANVLTF.

The J gene is TRBJ2-5, the V gene TRBV5-1; a weak D match, TRBD2 (6 bases). V was clipped by 4 bases and J by 7 bases, with 17 bases between them. Germline V gives CDR1 SGHRS, CDR2 YFSETQ. There are 14 residues in the CDR3. The CDR3 spells CASSPPEGRGTQYF. The CDR3 DNA follows: TGCGCCAGCAGCCCACCGGAGGGCCGGGGGACCCAGTACTTC.

This clone occurred once. The genes are TRBV5-1 and TRBJ2-6, with D possibly TRBD2 on 6 matching bases. V was clipped by 3 bases and J by 4 bases, with 11 bases between them. The CDR3 has 15 residues. Germline V CDR1 and CDR2: SGHRS, YFSETQ. The CDR3 sequence: CASSSIAGGANVLTF. DNA for the CDR3: TGCGCCAGCAGCTCAATCGCGGGAGGGGCCAACGTCCTGACTTTC.